The 10 T cell receptor beta chains in this list originate from one sample, sequenced in a study of cytomegalovirus exposure and HLA in healthy donors. PCR primers comprised 60 Vbeta and 13 Jbeta primers. The protocol was immunoSEQ multiplex PCR, while the TCRdb copy is restricted to in-frame clones and leaves out a portion. The sample shows 70,000 to 75,000 clones, 55% to 75% of them seen only once. Sequencing was carried out using PBMCs. Every receptor here comes from a woman aged 40-49 years in good health and CMV-seropositive.

The rearrangement links TRBV29-1 to TRBJ1-2, with TRBD1 identical over 11 bases. Germline trimming cut 6 bases from V and 4 bases from J; bases unmatched to any gene: 4. CDR1 SQVTM and CDR2 ANQGSEA come from the germline V gene. The CDR3 length is 13 residues. CDR3 in amino acids: CSVRTGGSYGYTF. For the CDR3, the DNA is TGCAGCGTCCGGACAGGGGGCAGCTATGGCTACACCTTC.

V and J are TRBV9 and TRBJ1-2, with a possible D match to TRBD1 (5 bases). Germline CDR1 is SGDLS and CDR2 is YYNGEE. Trimming pared 4 bases from V and 6 bases from J, leaving 10 bases between. This CDR3 comprises 12 residues. CDR3 bases: TGTGCCAGCAGCCCGGGACTTCATGGCTACACCTTC. This codes for CASSPGLHGYTF.

The chain joins TRBV5-1 to TRBJ1-1; tentative D call: TRBD1 (5 bases). Trimming pared 4 bases from V and 4 bases from J, leaving 20 bases between. CDR1 SGHRS and CDR2 YFSETQ come from the germline V gene. This CDR3 contains 16 residues. CDR3 sequence: CASSRTGDRLGTEAFF. CDR3 in DNA: TGCGCCAGCAGCAGGACGGGGGATAGGTTGGGCACTGAAGCTTTCTTT.

The CDR3 sequence is CSVDRFALQGGGYGYTF. The CDR3 DNA sequence: TGCAGCGTTGACCGTTTCGCTTTACAGGGCGGTGGATACGGCTACACCTTC. The rearrangement links TRBV29-1 to TRBJ1-2; D is perhaps TRBD1 (6 bases). The V and J ends lost 3 bases and 8 bases respectively, with 28 bases between them. CDR3 length equals 17 residues. Germline V lookup: CDR1 SQVTM, CDR2 ANQGSEA. Using reference TRBV29-1 and TRBJ1-2 for the parts outside the CDR3, the full variable domain is SAVISQKPSRDICQRGTSLTIQCQVDSQVTMMFWYRQQPGQSLTLIATANQGSEATYESGFVIDKFPISRPNLTFSTLTVSNMSPEDSSIYLCSVDRFALQGGGYGYTFGSGTRLTVV.

CDR3 region: CSVARGEQFF. DNA of the CDR3: TGCAGCGTTGCGCGCGGTGAGCAGTTCTTC. The V gene is TRBV29-1, the J gene TRBJ2-1; unclear D gene. Germline lookup yields CDR1 SQVTM and CDR2 ANQGSEA. V lost 4 bases to trimming and J lost 9 bases, with 7 bases between them. CDR3 length: 10 residues.

Only a few counts were recorded for this clone. The V gene is TRBV5-1, the J gene TRBJ1-1; D remains unclear. The CDR3 extends over 15 amino acids. The germline CDR1 and CDR2 sequences are SGHRS and YFSETQ. Trimming cost V 1 base and J 1 base, with 11 bases left between them. The CDR3, as DNA: TGCGCCAGCAGCTTGAAGGCGGCCCCGAACACTGAAGCTTTCTTT. Translated: CASSLKAAPNTEAFF.

The CDR3 loop is CASSLEPPGQTNYGYTF. CDR3 DNA: TGCGCCAGCAGCTTGGAGCCCCCGGGACAAACTAACTATGGCTACACCTTC. The rearrangement links TRBV5-1 to TRBJ1-2; D is possibly TRBD1 (6 bases). This CDR3 comprises 17 residues. With 0 bases removed from V and 0 bases from J, the gap between germline ends came to 15 bases. Germline lookup yields CDR1 SGHRS and CDR2 YFSETQ.

The V call is TRBV7-3, the J call TRBJ1-1, with D hard to call. Germline assignment: CDR1 SGHTA and CDR2 FQGTGA. Trimming took 0 bases from V and 1 from J, leaving 9 bases between them. The CDR3 extends over 15 amino acids. CDR3 protein: CASSLTQAGNTEAFF. The CDR3 nucleotides read TGTGCCAGCAGCTTAACGCAGGCCGGGAACACTGAAGCTTTCTTT.

The V and J genes are TRBV29-1 and TRBJ2-3; D gene unclear. This CDR3 has 12 residues. V dropped 3 bases and J dropped 4 bases, with 8 bases sitting between them. The germline V gene has CDR1 SQVTM and CDR2 ANQGSEA. CDR3 amino acids: CSVEAGSDTQYF. The CDR3 DNA reads as TGCAGCGTTGAGGCCGGGTCAGATACGCAGTATTTT.

V gene TRBV5-6 combines with J gene TRBJ2-5; 12 bases map to TRBD2. The V gene's germline CDR1 is SGHDT and CDR2 YYEEEE. This CDR3 contains 16 residues. After removal of 1 base from V and 7 bases from J, the junction contained 8 bases not matched to a gene. The CDR3 DNA is TGTGCCAGCAGCTTGACCACTAGCGGGGGGCATGGGACCCAGTACTTC. This translates into CASSLTTSGGHGTQYF.